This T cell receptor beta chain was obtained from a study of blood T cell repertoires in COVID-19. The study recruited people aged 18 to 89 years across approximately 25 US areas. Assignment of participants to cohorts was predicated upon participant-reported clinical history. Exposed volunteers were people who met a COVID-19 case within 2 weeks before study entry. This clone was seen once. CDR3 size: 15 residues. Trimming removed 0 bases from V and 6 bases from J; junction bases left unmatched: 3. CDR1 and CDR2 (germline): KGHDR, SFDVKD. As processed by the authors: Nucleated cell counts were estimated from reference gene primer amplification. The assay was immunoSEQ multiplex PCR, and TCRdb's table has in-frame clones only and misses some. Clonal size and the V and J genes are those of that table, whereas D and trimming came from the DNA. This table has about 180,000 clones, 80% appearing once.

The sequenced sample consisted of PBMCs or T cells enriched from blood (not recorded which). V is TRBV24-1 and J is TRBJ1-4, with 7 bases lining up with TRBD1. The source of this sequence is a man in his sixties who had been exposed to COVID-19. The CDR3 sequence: CATSDLSTGDEKLFF. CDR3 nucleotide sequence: TGTGCCACCAGTGATTTGTCTACAGGGGATGAAAAACTGTTTTTT.